This passage covers 5 T cell receptor beta chains from one sample sequenced in a study of OX40 agonist ivuxolimab in advanced cancers. Clones were read by immunoSEQ multiplex PCR, and TCRdb kept only the in-frame ones, dropping some. The sample includes 62,000 or so clones, about 89% of them seen just once. The sequenced sample was CD4+ or CD8+ T cells sorted from blood, obtained in a trial of the OX40 agonist ivuxolimab. The receptors stem from an adult with an advanced solid tumor such as melanoma, head and neck, liver or kidney cancer.

V usage is TRBV29-1 and J usage is TRBJ1-2, with 11 bases aligning to TRBD1. The ends lost 6 bases at V and 2 bases at J; junction bases unmatched: 2. Per germline, CDR1 SQVTM and CDR2 ANQGSEA. The CDR3 runs to 13 residues. CDR3 sequence (DNA): TGCAGCGTAGGACAGGGGGCAAACTATGGCTACACCTTC. This sequence encodes CSVGQGANYGYTF.

The chain links TRBV5-1 to TRBJ2-3, with 9 bases lining up with TRBD1. V trimming: 0 bases; J trimming: 3 bases; junction bases outside the gene matches: 2. The germline V gene encodes CDR1 SGHRS and CDR2 YFSETQ. The CDR3 is 15 amino acids. The CDR3 nucleotides read TGCGCCAGCAGCTTGGACAGGGGGCCAACAGATACGCAGTATTTT. It translates to CASSLDRGPTDTQYF.

The chain uses TRBV6-5 and TRBJ2-7; no clear D. Between the trimmed V and J ends, which lost 6 bases and 4 bases, there was a span of 7 bases. There are 11 residues in the CDR3. Per germline, CDR1 MNHEY and CDR2 SVGAGI. CDR3 residues: CASRSPYEQYF. The CDR3 nucleotides read TGTGCCAGCAGAAGCCCGTACGAGCAGTACTTC.

The chain has TRBV6-1 and TRBJ2-7, with 13 bases that match TRBD2. J gave up 7 bases and V 5 bases, and 8 bases lay outside the gene matches. Germline CDR1 and CDR2: MNHNS and SASEGT. This CDR3 comprises 15 residues. CDR3 nucleotide sequence: TGTGCCAGCAGTTCACTAGCGGGAGGGCCTGGGGAGCAGTACTTC. Translation: CASSSLAGGPGEQYF.

The V gene is TRBV4-2, the J gene TRBJ1-1; 8 positions match TRBD1. The CDR3 length is 14 residues. After removal of 3 bases from V and 3 bases from J, the junction contained 3 bases not matched to a gene. Germline V gives CDR1 LGHNA, CDR2 YNFKEQ. This chain's CDR3 is CASSQQQGDTEAFF. CDR3 coding DNA: TGTGCCAGCAGCCAGCAACAGGGGGACACTGAAGCTTTCTTT.